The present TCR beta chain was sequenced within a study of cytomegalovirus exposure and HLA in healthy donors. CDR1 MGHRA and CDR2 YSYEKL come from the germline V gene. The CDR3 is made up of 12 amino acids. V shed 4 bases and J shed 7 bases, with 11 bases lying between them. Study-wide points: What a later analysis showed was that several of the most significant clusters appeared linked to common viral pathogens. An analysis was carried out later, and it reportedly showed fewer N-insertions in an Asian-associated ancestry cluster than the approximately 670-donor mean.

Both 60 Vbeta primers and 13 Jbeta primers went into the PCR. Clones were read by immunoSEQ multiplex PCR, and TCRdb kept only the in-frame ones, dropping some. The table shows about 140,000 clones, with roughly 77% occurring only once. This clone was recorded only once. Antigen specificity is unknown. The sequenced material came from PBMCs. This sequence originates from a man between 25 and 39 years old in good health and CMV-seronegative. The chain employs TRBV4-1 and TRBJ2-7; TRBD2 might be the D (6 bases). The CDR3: CASSPTGGEQYF. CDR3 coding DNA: TGCGCCAGCAGCCCCACCGGGGGAGAGCAGTACTTC.